This T cell receptor (beta chain) was captured by sequencing in a study of cytomegalovirus exposure and HLA in healthy donors. Study information: An early data release held tens of millions of unique TCRs from HLA-typed donors. Study findings and constraints: A few CMV-associated chains were confirmed in vitro to be specific for CMV antigens. It was assumed in the presence/absence analyses that sequencing depth was roughly uniform across donors. Evidence from a later analysis indicated that most CMV-associated TCR beta chains looked HLA-restricted.

Primers for the PCR totalled 60 Vbeta and 13 Jbeta. Profiled with immunoSEQ multiplex PCR; TCRdb holds only in-frame clones, not every one. The sample has around 230,000 clones, about 79% seen once. Between the trimmed V and J ends, which lost 7 bases and 3 bases, there was a span of 9 bases. Germline-derived CDR1 and CDR2 are SEHNR and FQNEAQ (reference sequence). The CDR3 sequence is 12 residues long. For this clone: As yet, its antigen is unknown.

The clonotype originates from a male donor in good health and CMV-seronegative. Sample: PBMCs. The chain is built from TRBV7-9 and TRBJ1-2; D is possibly TRBD1 (6 bases). CDR3 nucleotide sequence: TGTGCCAGCAAGGGGGAGCACTATGGCTACACCTTC. It yields the protein CASKGEHYGYTF.